A selection of T cell receptor beta chains follows, all from one sample in a study of blood T cells in healthy people across ages. One entry per CDR3 protein results from TCRdb running MiXCR on the 5' RACE reads. The data show about 800,000 distinct CDR3 sequences, about half seen once. Source material: blood. These receptors originate from a man older than 75 in good health. Both conserved end residues are part of each CDR3. A D gene is named only where the DNA matches it firmly. Clone size is not always given. Where it is, it says once, few, many or a class for expanded clones.

>-|-|TRBJ1-4|TRBV9
TGTGCCAGCAGCGTAGCTAGGGGGTCTAATGAAAAACTGTTTTTT
CASSVARGSNEKLFF
>TRBD1|few|TRBJ1-1|TRBV20-1
TGCAGTGCTAGAAGGGACAGTGAAGCTTTCTTT
CSARRDSEAFF
>TRBD2|-|TRBJ2-2|TRBV7-3
TGTGCCAGCAGCTTAACCCTAGCGGGGAACACCGGGGAGCTGTTTTTT
CASSLTLAGNTGELFF
>-|-|TRBJ2-1|TRBV2
TGTGCCAGCAGTGGCCAGGTTGGCTTCGATGAGCAGTTCTTC
CASSGQVGFDEQFF
>-|once|TRBJ2-5|TRBV6-5
TGTGCCAGCAGTTACGACGAGCGGCCTCAAGAGACCCAGTACTTC
CASSYDERPQETQYF
>TRBD2|once|TRBJ2-7|TRBV11-3
TGTGCCAGCAGCTTAGCTCAGCGGGACGGCTACGAGCAGTACTTC
CASSLAQRDGYEQYF
>-|-|TRBJ2-1|TRBV10-3
TGTGCCATCAGTGAACGGCCCATACGGAGCTCCTACAATGAGCAGTTCTTC
CAISERPIRSSYNEQFF
>-|few|TRBJ1-1|TRBV29-1
TGCAGCGTTGGGTTAGGGACTGAAGCTTTCTTT
CSVGLGTEAFF
>TRBD2|-|TRBJ2-4|TRBV30
TGTGCCTGGAGTACTAGCGGGAACCCCTTCAAAAACATTCAGTACTTC
CAWSTSGNPFKNIQYF
>TRBD2|few|TRBJ2-5|TRBV6-1
TGTGCCAGCAGTGAATCTAGCGGGAGGATCCAAGAGACCCAGTACTTC
CASSESSGRIQETQYF
>TRBD2|-|TRBJ2-1|TRBV5-1
TGCGCCAGCAGCTACGGGACTAGCGGGTACTCCTACAATGAGCAGTTCTTC
CASSYGTSGYSYNEQFF
>-|-|TRBJ2-1|TRBV20-1
TGCAGTGCTAGAGATCGGCAGTACAATGAGCAGTTCTTC
CSARDRQYNEQFF
>TRBD1|many|TRBJ1-2|TRBV12-3/TRBV12-4
TGTGCCAGCAGCTTCCAGGGGGACTATGGCTACACCTTC
CASSFQGDYGYTF
>-|-|TRBJ2-7|TRBV21-1
TGTGCCAGCAGCTCTTCCAGGGACAGAGACTACGAGCAGTACTTC
CASSSSRDRDYEQYF
>TRBD2|-|TRBJ2-3|TRBV18
TGTGCCAGCTCACCCCCTAGCGGGAAGGATACGCAGTATTTT
CASSPPSGKDTQYF
>-|many|TRBJ2-1|TRBV20-1
TGCAGTGCTCCGAACGGCCGTATTAGAAGCTCCTACAATGAGCAGTTCTTC
CSAPNGRIRSSYNEQFF
>-|-|TRBJ1-1|TRBV25-1
TGTGCCAGCAGTGAAGGGTTCCCGAACACTGAAGCTTTCTTT
CASSEGFPNTEAFF
>-|-|TRBJ2-3|TRBV10-3
TGTGCCATCAGTGAGTCTTCGGATACGCAGTATTTT
CAISESSDTQYF
>TRBD1|many|TRBJ1-5|TRBV12-3/TRBV12-4
TGTGCCAGCAGTTTACAGGGGGCTCTTCAGCCCCAGCATTTT
CASSLQGALQPQHF
>-|-|TRBJ2-5|TRBV30
TGTGCCTGGAGTACCGGACTAAAAGAGACCCAGTACTTC
CAWSTGLKETQYF
>TRBD2|-|TRBJ2-5|TRBV20-1
TGCAGTGCTAGGAGAAGGAGCCTAGCGGGGGCCGAACAAGAGACCCAGTACTTC
CSARRRSLAGAEQETQYF
>-|few|TRBJ2-4|TRBV29-1
TGCAGCGTTGAAGAGGGTGCGGCAGACATTCAGTACTTC
CSVEEGAADIQYF
>TRBD2|-|TRBJ2-5|TRBV20-1
TGCAGTGCTAGCCCCCCTAGCGGGAGCGGGGAGACCCAGTACTTC
CSASPPSGSGETQYF
>TRBD2|-|TRBJ2-1|TRBV12-3/TRBV12-4
TGTGCCAGCGGCACGGGACTAGTCTTTTTCGATGAGCAGTTCTTC
CASGTGLVFFDEQFF
>TRBD2|once|TRBJ2-1|TRBV4-3
TGCGCCAGCAGCCCGGGACTAGCGGGAGGCCAAGATTACAATGAGCAGTTCTTC
CASSPGLAGGQDYNEQFF
>TRBD1|-|TRBJ2-1|TRBV25-1
TGTGCCAGCAGAACCGGGACAGGGCCCTTCGAGGAGCAGTTCTTC
CASRTGTGPFEEQFF
>TRBD2|many|TRBJ2-1|TRBV7-2
TGTGCCAGCAGCATTAAGAACGGGGGGATCAATGAGCAGTTCTTC
CASSIKNGGINEQFF
>TRBD2|few|TRBJ2-1|TRBV9
TGTGCCAGCAGTCCATCGGGACTCCCCCGGGGGGGCTCCTACAATGAGCAGTTCTTC
CASSPSGLPRGGSYNEQFF
>-|many|TRBJ2-5|TRBV29-1
TGCAGCGTTGATCTGTTGCAGGGGCCAGAGACCCAGTACTTC
CSVDLLQGPETQYF
>TRBD2|few|TRBJ2-5|TRBV7-2
TGTGCCAGCAGCTTAGGGAGTTTAGCGGGAGGGCAAGAGACCCAGTACTTC
CASSLGSLAGGQETQYF
>TRBD1|-|TRBJ1-2|TRBV12-3/TRBV12-4
TGTGCCAGCAGTCTCCACCGACAGGGAGGCTATGGCTACACCTTC
CASSLHRQGGYGYTF
>-|-|TRBJ2-1|TRBV20-1
TGCAGTGCTAGGGACAGACTTGAGCAGTTCTTC
CSARDRLEQFF
>-|-|TRBJ1-2|TRBV20-1
TGCAGTGCTAGTGAAGAACTCTATGGCTACACCTTC
CSASEELYGYTF
>-|few|TRBJ2-7|TRBV12-3/TRBV12-4
TGTGCCAGCAGTTTGAAGGGTAAGGGCGAGCAGTACTTC
CASSLKGKGEQYF
>-|few|TRBJ1-4|TRBV28
TGTGCCAGCAGACCTCCCAGGGGAACTAATGAAAAACTGTTTTTT
CASRPPRGTNEKLFF
>-|-|TRBJ1-4|TRBV7-9
TGTGCCAGCAGCTTAGTGCGGGCTAATGAAAAACTGTTTTTT
CASSLVRANEKLFF
>TRBD1|-|TRBJ2-1|TRBV2
TGTGCCAGCAGTGGTGGCGGGACAGGGACCAATGAGCAGTTCTTC
CASSGGGTGTNEQFF
>TRBD2|-|TRBJ2-7|TRBV5-1
TGCGCCAGCAGCTTGCCAAGCGGCCTAGCGGGAGGGCACAATGAGCAGTACTTC
CASSLPSGLAGGHNEQYF
>TRBD2|-|TRBJ2-1|TRBV2
TGTGCCAGCAAGGATACTAGCGCCTACAATGAGCAGTTCTTC
CASKDTSAYNEQFF
>-|-|TRBJ1-6|TRBV20-1
TGCAGTGCCCGAGGGTTTCTGTACTCACCCCTCCACTTT
CSARGFLYSPLHF
>-|-|TRBJ1-1|TRBV12-3/TRBV12-4
TGTGCCAGCAGTTTACAGGGGCACACTGTAGCTTTCTTT
CASSLQGHTVAFF
>-|-|TRBJ2-4|TRBV20-1
TGCAGTGCTAGAGATGGGGTGAGGGGCCTAGCCAAAAACATTCAGTACTTC
CSARDGVRGLAKNIQYF
>-|few|TRBJ2-4|TRBV20-1
TGCAGTGCTATAGGCCTTACCAAAAACATTCAGTACTTC
CSAIGLTKNIQYF
>TRBD2|once|TRBJ2-3|TRBV20-1
TGCAGTGCCCATACTAGCGGGGGCACAGATACGCAGTATTTT
CSAHTSGGTDTQYF
>TRBD2|-|TRBJ2-7|TRBV18
TGTGCCGGCTCAAACGGACTAGCGGGAGCCTACGAGCAGTACTTC
CAGSNGLAGAYEQYF
>TRBD2|few|TRBJ2-7|TRBV12-3/TRBV12-4
TGTGCCAGCAGTCCTGGACTAGCGGGAGATGGCGAGCAGTACTTC
CASSPGLAGDGEQYF
>-|-|TRBJ1-4|TRBV28
TGTGCCAGCAGAACCACAGGGTTGAGCGAAAAACTGTTTTTT
CASRTTGLSEKLFF
>TRBD2|-|TRBJ2-7|TRBV29-1
TGCAGCGTCAGCGGGGCCTACGAGCAGTACTTC
CSVSGAYEQYF
>-|-|TRBJ2-3|TRBV30
TGTGCCTCGAGTGAGGGTACTATGGATACGCAGTATTTT
CASSEGTMDTQYF
>TRBD2|-|TRBJ2-5|TRBV4-1
TGCGCCAGCAGCCAAGAACGGGGGGTGGAGACCCAGTACTTC
CASSQERGVETQYF
>TRBD2|-|TRBJ2-2|TRBV5-1
TGCGCCAGCACCATAAGCGGGAGTGACACCGGGGAGCTGTTTTTT
CASTISGSDTGELFF
>-|-|TRBJ1-1|TRBV28
TGTGCCAGCAGTTTAGGGGGTTACGGACGGACTGAAGCTTTCTTT
CASSLGGYGRTEAFF
>-|few|TRBJ2-7|TRBV11-2
TGTGCCAGCAGCCCCGTTCGCAGGACGAACGAGCAGTACTTC
CASSPVRRTNEQYF
>-|few|TRBJ2-2|TRBV12-3/TRBV12-4
TGTGCCAGCAGTTTAGGAGGTCGCAGCTCGAACACCGGGGAGCTGTTTTTT
CASSLGGRSSNTGELFF
>TRBD1|few|TRBJ2-1|TRBV4-1
TGCGCCAGCAGCCAAGCCCGGGACAGGGGATACAATGAGCAGTTCTTC
CASSQARDRGYNEQFF
>-|-|TRBJ2-1|TRBV5-1
TGCGCCAGCACCCCAACCGGGCCCCCCGAGGGATCTGAGCAGTTCTTC
CASTPTGPPEGSEQFF
>TRBD1|-|TRBJ2-1|TRBV12-3/TRBV12-4
TGTGCCAGCAGTGCTACAGGGGGCTTCTCCTACAATGAGCAGTTCTTC
CASSATGGFSYNEQFF